The 24 T cell receptor beta chains listed next were all sequenced from one sample in a study of CD8 T cells in ankylosing spondylitis. MiXCR, applied by TCRdb to the 5' RACE reads, yields one record per CDR3 protein. The sample yields about 36,000 distinct CDR3 sequences, about 11% seen once. The specimen sequenced was synovial fluid, either unsorted or a sorted T cell fraction (not recorded which). These TCRs come from a male donor with ankylosing spondylitis.

The chain is built from TRBV5-1 and TRBJ2-2, with D hard to call. The CDR3 spans 14 residues. Germline CDR1 reads SGHRS; CDR2 reads YFSETQ. V was trimmed by 5 bases and J by 0 bases, leaving 8 bases between them. CDR3 protein: CASSQVPNTGELFF. The CDR3 DNA follows: TGCGCCAGCAGTCAAGTCCCGAACACCGGGGAGCTGTTTTTT.

The genes are TRBV9 and TRBJ2-1; the match to TRBD2 covers 9 bases. Trimming cost V 3 bases and J 7 bases; bases outside gene matches: 17. Germline-derived CDR1 and CDR2 are SGDLS and YYNGEE. CDR3 length: 18 residues. CDR3 DNA: TGTGCCAGCAGCGACCCAAGTTTCGCGGGAGGGCCGAGAAATGAGCAGTTCTTC. Its protein is CASSDPSFAGGPRNEQFF.

This chain uses TRBV5-5 with TRBJ2-7; TRBD2 aligns across 10 bases. Germline CDR1 and CDR2: SGHKS and YYEKEE (reference sequence). The J segment lost 2 bases and the V segment lost 4 bases, leaving 6 bases of the junction unmatched. This CDR3 has 15 amino acids. CDR3 in amino acids: CASSRGTSVTYEQYF. The CDR3 DNA sequence: TGTGCCAGCAGCCGCGGGACTAGCGTCACCTACGAGCAGTACTTC.

This chain joins TRBV7-2 and TRBJ2-7; TRBD2 aligns across 10 bases. Looked up from germline, CDR1 is SGHTA and CDR2 is FQGNSA. The CDR3 has 15 residues. V lost 3 bases and J lost 2; bases outside the gene matches: 4. In DNA form, the CDR3 reads TGTGCCAGCAGCTTTTGGACTAGCGGTACCTACGAGCAGTACTTC. This sequence encodes CASSFWTSGTYEQYF.

The chain links TRBV5-1 to TRBJ2-1; TRBD2 agrees at 16 bases. J gave up 6 bases and V 4 bases, and 16 bases lay outside the gene matches. The length of the CDR3 is 20 residues. Germline V CDR1 and CDR2: SGHRS, YFSETQ. CDR3 in DNA: TGCGCCAGCAGCAAAGAGGGACTAGCGGGAGGGCCCTCGCTTCTCAATGAGCAGTTCTTC. This sequence encodes CASSKEGLAGGPSLLNEQFF. The full variable domain, its missing parts supplied by reference TRBV5-1 and TRBJ2-1, is KAGVTQTPRYLIKTRGQQVTLSCSPISGHRSVSWYQQTPGQGLQFLFEYFSETQRNKGNFPGRFSGRQFSNSRSEMNVSTLELGDSALYLCASSKEGLAGGPSLLNEQFFGPGTRLTVL.

V usage is TRBV6-1 and J usage is TRBJ1-4; D call uncertain. Trimming removed 6 bases from V and 0 bases from J, with 11 bases in between. The CDR3 runs 15 residues. CDR1 MNHNS and CDR2 SASEGT come from the germline V gene. In nucleotides, the CDR3 is TGTGCCAGCAGCCCCGGTTACTCAACTAATGAAAAACTGTTTTTT. It codes for CASSPGYSTNEKLFF.

This clonotype was detected only a few times. The J gene is TRBJ2-1, the V gene TRBV7-8; TRBD2 matches at 10 bases. J was trimmed by 2 bases and V by 0 bases; bases with no gene match: 4. Per the germline V gene, CDR1 is SGHVS and CDR2 is FQNEAQ. The CDR3 is made up of 17 amino acids. The CDR3 here is CASSLAPSGSTYNEQFF. The CDR3 nucleotides read TGTGCCAGCAGCTTAGCGCCTAGCGGGAGCACCTACAATGAGCAGTTCTTC.

This clonotype has just a few counts. V gene TRBV29-1 combines with J gene TRBJ2-2; TRBD1 matches 7 bases. Unmatched junction bases numbered 4, after V lost 5 bases and J lost 4 bases. This CDR3 is built from 13 residues. Germline values: CDR1 SQVTM, CDR2 ANQGSEA. CDR3: CSVNRGGTGELFF. CDR3 nucleotide sequence: TGCAGCGTTAACAGGGGCGGCACCGGGGAGCTGTTTTTT.

This clonotype was found many times. The chain employs TRBV7-3 and TRBJ2-1; maybe TRBD2 (5 bases). CDR3 length: 13 amino acids. Germline V CDR1 and CDR2: SGHTA, FQGTGA. V was shortened by 1 base and J by 9 bases, with 10 bases between the two germline ends. This chain's CDR3 is CASSLMTAGEQFF. In DNA, the CDR3 is TGTGCCAGCAGCTTAATGACGGCGGGTGAGCAGTTCTTC.

This rearrangement joins TRBV7-3 to TRBJ1-1, with TRBD1 as a possible D gene (5 bases). The CDR3 length is 15 residues. In germline, CDR1 is SGHTA, CDR2 FQGTGA. V lost 2 bases and J lost 0, with 10 bases in between. The CDR3 here is CASSLLVGVNTEAFF. The DNA for the CDR3 is TGTGCCAGCAGCTTATTAGTGGGGGTGAACACTGAAGCTTTCTTT.

This clonotype was seen at least ten times. The chain has TRBV28 and TRBJ2-6; tentatively, D is TRBD1 or TRBD2 (5 bases each). Trimming stripped 3 bases from V and 2 bases from J, with 11 bases between. The CDR3 spans 16 residues. The V gene's germline CDR1 is MDHEN and CDR2 SYDVKM. CDR3 bases: TGTGCCAGCAGTTTCGAGGTGGGGGCTGGGGCCAACGTCCTGACTTTC. Its protein product is CASSFEVGAGANVLTF.

This chain uses TRBV7-3 with TRBJ2-3; D gene uncertain. V was cut by 1 base and J by 10 bases, with 12 bases left in between. Germline lookup yields CDR1 SGHTA and CDR2 FQGTGA. CDR3 length: 13 amino acids. The CDR3 region has the DNA TGTGCCAGCAGCTTAAGTACCCTCTATGCGCAGTATTTT. Its protein product is CASSLSTLYAQYF.

This clonotype was seen ten or more times. The chain joins TRBV6-1 to TRBJ2-6; D unclear. CDR1 and CDR2 (germline): MNHNS, SASEGT. The V end was cut by 2 bases, the J end by 4 bases, with 9 bases between. This CDR3 has 15 residues. CDR3 in DNA: TGTGCCAGCAGTGAAATTTCGTCCGGGGCCAACGTCCTGACTTTC. It specifies CASSEISSGANVLTF.

The V gene is TRBV5-1, the J gene TRBJ1-6; 9 bases fit TRBD1. The junction had 4 bases not matched to a gene; V was cut back by 4 bases and J by 5 bases. The CDR3 loop spans 15 amino acids. Germline-derived CDR1 and CDR2 are SGHRS and YFSETQ. In DNA form, the CDR3 reads TGCGCCAGCAGCCTACGACAGGGGGATAATTCACCCCTCCACTTT. This gives the protein CASSLRQGDNSPLHF. The complete variable domain, with remaining parts taken from reference TRBV5-1 and TRBJ1-6, reads KAGVTQTPRYLIKTRGQQVTLSCSPISGHRSVSWYQQTPGQGLQFLFEYFSETQRNKGNFPGRFSGRQFSNSRSEMNVSTLELGDSALYLCASSLRQGDNSPLHFGNGTRLTVT.

This clonotype is a singleton in its sample. The CDR3 sequence is CATSRVAGVPLEQFF. DNA of the CDR3: TGTGCCACCAGCAGAGTCGCGGGAGTGCCCCTTGAGCAGTTCTTC. The chain couples TRBV15 to TRBJ2-1, with 7 bases lining up with TRBD2. This CDR3 has 15 amino acids. The germline V gene encodes CDR1 LNHNV and CDR2 YYDKDF (reference sequence). Losses at the gene ends were 1 base for V and 9 bases for J; bases not matched to a gene: 9.

This chain joins TRBV4-1 and TRBJ2-3; no reliable D call. CDR3 length: 14 residues. Trimming cost V 4 bases and J 4 bases, with 12 bases left between them. The V gene's germline CDR1 is MGHRA and CDR2 YSYEKL. Here the CDR3 reads CASSPRGRADTQYF. As DNA, the CDR3 is TGCGCCAGCAGCCCCAGAGGCCGGGCAGATACGCAGTATTTT.

This sequence joins TRBV2 and TRBJ2-5; 7 bases are shared with TRBD2. Germline loops: CDR1 SNHLY, CDR2 FYNNEI. This CDR3 contains 16 residues. With 3 bases clipped from V and 1 base from J, the junction kept 8 bases outside the gene matches. The CDR3 nucleotides are TGTGCCAGCAGTGACGGAGCGGGGCAACTCCAAGAGACCCAGTACTTC. Translated: CASSDGAGQLQETQYF.

This clonotype was seen only a few times. This chain connects TRBV7-2 to TRBJ2-5; D gene uncertain. This CDR3 has 14 residues. V was cut by 5 bases and J by 5 bases, with 15 bases left in between. Germline values: CDR1 SGHTA, CDR2 FQGNSA. The CDR3, as DNA: TGTGCCAGCAGCGATAGGATCTCGAAGGAGACCCAGTACTTC. It is translated as CASSDRISKETQYF.

This clonotype showed up just a few times. The chain carries TRBV7-2 and TRBJ2-2, with 7 positions matching TRBD2. CDR1 is SGHTA and CDR2 is FQGNSA in the germline V gene. CDR3 size: 16 residues. The V and J ends lost 1 base and 0 bases, in that order; junction bases with no gene match: 2. CDR3 bases: TGTGCCAGCAGCTTAGTGGCGGGAGCGAACACCGGGGAGCTGTTTTTT. It specifies CASSLVAGANTGELFF.

At least ten counts were recorded for this clonotype. The V and J genes are TRBV18 and TRBJ2-7; D remains ambiguous. V lost 3 bases to trimming and J lost 3 bases, with 12 bases between them. Germline lookup yields CDR1 KGHSH and CDR2 LQKENI. There are 14 residues in the CDR3. CDR3 residues: CASSPYSGFYEQYF. CDR3 coding DNA: TGTGCCAGCTCACCGTACTCTGGGTTCTACGAGCAGTACTTC.

This chain links TRBV7-7 with TRBJ2-2; 7 bases match TRBD1. V was clipped by 5 bases and J by 4 bases; unmatched bases: 4. The germline V gene has CDR1 SSHAT and CDR2 FNYEAQ (reference sequence). This CDR3 region has 14 residues. The CDR3: CASSENRGTGELFF. CDR3 bases: TGTGCCAGCAGCGAAAACAGGGGCACCGGGGAGCTGTTTTTT.

This chain joins TRBV21-1 and TRBJ1-1; the DNA was not compared with TRBD1, the D call given in the table. TRBV21-1 is recorded as a pseudogene. This CDR3 contains 12 residues. In DNA, the CDR3 is TGTGCCAGCAGCAAAGACGGGAAAGGGGCTTTCTTT. This encodes CASSKDGKGAFF.

This clonotype has a count of ten or more. The V and J genes are TRBV5-1 and TRBJ2-5, with D perhaps matching TRBD2 (6 bases). Germline values: CDR1 SGHRS, CDR2 YFSETQ. The CDR3 has 14 residues. V lost 4 bases and J 4 bases, leaving 14 bases between the germline ends. This CDR3 is CASSHLKGGETQYF. The CDR3 DNA sequence: TGCGCCAGCAGCCACCTTAAGGGAGGAGAGACCCAGTACTTC.

This clonotype was counted ten times or more. The chain employs TRBV9 and TRBJ1-1; 7 bases match TRBD1. Trimming cost V 1 base and J 6 bases; bases outside gene matches: 3. CDR3 length: 13 residues. Germline V lookup: CDR1 SGDLS, CDR2 YYNGEE. The CDR3 DNA sequence: TGTGCCAGCAGCGTACTAGGGGGCTCTGAAGCTTTCTTT. Translation gives CASSVLGGSEAFF.